This T cell receptor beta chain was retrieved from a study of OX40 agonist ivuxolimab in advanced cancers. The table came from immunoSEQ multiplex PCR; TCRdb's copy has only in-frame clones and leaves some out. This table has fewer than 45,000 clones, around 89% appearing once. From germline, CDR1 is MNHEY and CDR2 SMNVEV (reference sequence). The CDR3 sequence is 13 residues long. V shed 6 bases and J shed 6 bases, with 14 bases lying between them. The sequencing here drew on CD4+ or CD8+ T cells sorted from blood, taken in a trial of the OX40 agonist ivuxolimab. The chain combines TRBV27 with TRBJ1-2; no definite D call. This receptor was obtained from an adult with an advanced solid tumor such as melanoma, head and neck, liver or kidney cancer. The DNA for the CDR3 is TGTGCCAGCAGGGGTGGAGGGCTACATGGCTACACCTTC. It codes for CASRGGGLHGYTF.